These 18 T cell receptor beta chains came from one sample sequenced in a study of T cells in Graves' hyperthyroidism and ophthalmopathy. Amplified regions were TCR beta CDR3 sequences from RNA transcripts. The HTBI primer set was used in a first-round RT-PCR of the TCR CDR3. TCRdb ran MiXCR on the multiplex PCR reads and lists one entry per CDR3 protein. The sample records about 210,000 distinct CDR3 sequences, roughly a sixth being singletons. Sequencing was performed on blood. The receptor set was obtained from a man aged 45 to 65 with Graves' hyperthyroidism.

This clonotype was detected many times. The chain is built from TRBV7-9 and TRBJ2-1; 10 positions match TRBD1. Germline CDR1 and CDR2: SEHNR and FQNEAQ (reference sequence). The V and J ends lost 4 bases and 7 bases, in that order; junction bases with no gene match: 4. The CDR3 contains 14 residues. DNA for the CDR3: TGTGCCAGCAGCTCCGGGACAGGGGAGAATGAGCAGTTCTTC. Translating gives CASSSGTGENEQFF.

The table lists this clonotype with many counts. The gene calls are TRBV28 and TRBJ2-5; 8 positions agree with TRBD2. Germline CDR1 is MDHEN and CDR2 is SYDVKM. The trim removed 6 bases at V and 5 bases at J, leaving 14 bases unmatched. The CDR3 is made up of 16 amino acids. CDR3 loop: CASSPFAGGRIETQYF. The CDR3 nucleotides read TGTGCCAGCAGCCCCTTTGCGGGAGGAAGGATTGAGACCCAGTACTTC.

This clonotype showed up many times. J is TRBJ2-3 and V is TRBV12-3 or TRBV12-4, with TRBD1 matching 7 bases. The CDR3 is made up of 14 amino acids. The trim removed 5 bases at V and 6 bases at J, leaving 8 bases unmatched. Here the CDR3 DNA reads TGTGCCAGCAGTCAAGGGGGCGCGGGTGATACGCAGTATTTT. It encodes CASSQGGAGDTQYF.

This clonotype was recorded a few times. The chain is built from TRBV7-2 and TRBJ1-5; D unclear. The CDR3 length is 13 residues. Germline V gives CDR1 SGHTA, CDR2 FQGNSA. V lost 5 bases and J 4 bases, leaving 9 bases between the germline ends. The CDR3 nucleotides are TGTGCCAGCAGCCTTACGACGAATCAGCCCCAGCATTTT. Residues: CASSLTTNQPQHF.

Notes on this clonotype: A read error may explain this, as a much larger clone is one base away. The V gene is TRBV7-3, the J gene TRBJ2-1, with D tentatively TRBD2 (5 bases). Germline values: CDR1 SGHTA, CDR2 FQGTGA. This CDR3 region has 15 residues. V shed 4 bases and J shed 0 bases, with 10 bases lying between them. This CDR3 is CASSYTGSSYNEQFF. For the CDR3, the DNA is TGTGCCAGCAGCTACACGGGAAGCTCCTACAATGAGCAGTTCTTC.

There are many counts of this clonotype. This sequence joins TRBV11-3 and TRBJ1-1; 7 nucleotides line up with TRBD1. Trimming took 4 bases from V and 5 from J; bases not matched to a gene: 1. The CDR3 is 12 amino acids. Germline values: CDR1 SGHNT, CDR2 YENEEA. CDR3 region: CASSSRGTEAFF. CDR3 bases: TGTGCCAGCAGCTCCAGGGGGACTGAAGCTTTCTTT.

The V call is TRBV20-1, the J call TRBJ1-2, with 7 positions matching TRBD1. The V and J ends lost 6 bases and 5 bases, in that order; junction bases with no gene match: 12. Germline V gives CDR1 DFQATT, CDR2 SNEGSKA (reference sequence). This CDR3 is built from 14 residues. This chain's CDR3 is CSAIRGGAEYGYTF. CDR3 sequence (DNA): TGCAGTGCAATCCGAGGGGGCGCAGAATATGGCTACACCTTC.

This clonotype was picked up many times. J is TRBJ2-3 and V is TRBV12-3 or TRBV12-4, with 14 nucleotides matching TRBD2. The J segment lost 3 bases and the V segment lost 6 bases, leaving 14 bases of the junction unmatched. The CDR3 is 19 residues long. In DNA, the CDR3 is TGTGCCAGCAGGCCTAGTCCGGGACTAGCGGGAGTTGGGACAGATACGCAGTATTTT. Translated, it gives CASRPSPGLAGVGTDTQYF.

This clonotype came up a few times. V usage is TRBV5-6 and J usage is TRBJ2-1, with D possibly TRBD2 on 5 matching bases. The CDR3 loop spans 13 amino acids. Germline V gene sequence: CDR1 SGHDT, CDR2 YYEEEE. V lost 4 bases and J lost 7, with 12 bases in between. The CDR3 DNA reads TGTGCCAGCAGCGCGGACTGGAAAAATGAGCAGTTCTTC. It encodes CASSADWKNEQFF.

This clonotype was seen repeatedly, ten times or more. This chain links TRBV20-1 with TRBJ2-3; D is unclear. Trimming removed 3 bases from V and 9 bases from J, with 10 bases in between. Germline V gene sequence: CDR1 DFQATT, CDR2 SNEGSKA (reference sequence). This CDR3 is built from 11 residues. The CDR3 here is CSARESWTQYF. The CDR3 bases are TGCAGTGCTAGGGAGAGTTGGACGCAGTATTTT.

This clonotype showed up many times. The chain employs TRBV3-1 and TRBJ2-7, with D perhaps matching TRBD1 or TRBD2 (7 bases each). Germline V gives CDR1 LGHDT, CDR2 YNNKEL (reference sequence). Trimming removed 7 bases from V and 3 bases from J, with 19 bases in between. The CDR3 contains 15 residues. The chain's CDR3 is CASTPGGGRGYEQYF. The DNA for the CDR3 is TGTGCCAGCACCCCAGGGGGGGGAAGGGGCTACGAGCAGTACTTC.

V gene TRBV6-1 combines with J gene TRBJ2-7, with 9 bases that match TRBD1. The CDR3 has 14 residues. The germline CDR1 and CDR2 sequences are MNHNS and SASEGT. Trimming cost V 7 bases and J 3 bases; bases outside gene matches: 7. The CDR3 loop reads CASTPRQGDYEQYF. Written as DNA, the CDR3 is TGTGCCAGCACCCCAAGACAGGGGGACTACGAGCAGTACTTC.

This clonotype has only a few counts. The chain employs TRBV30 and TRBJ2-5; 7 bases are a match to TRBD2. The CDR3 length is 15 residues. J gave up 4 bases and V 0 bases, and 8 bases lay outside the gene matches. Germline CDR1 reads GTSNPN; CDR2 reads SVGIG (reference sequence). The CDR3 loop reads CAWSVVAGVRETQYF. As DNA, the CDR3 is TGTGCCTGGAGTGTGGTGGCGGGAGTGAGAGAGACCCAGTACTTC.

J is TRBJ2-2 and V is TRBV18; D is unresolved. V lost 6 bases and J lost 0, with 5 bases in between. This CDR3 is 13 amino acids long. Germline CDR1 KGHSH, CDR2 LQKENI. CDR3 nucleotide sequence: TGTGCCAGCTCTCAAGCGAACACCGGGGAGCTGTTTTTT. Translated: CASSQANTGELFF.

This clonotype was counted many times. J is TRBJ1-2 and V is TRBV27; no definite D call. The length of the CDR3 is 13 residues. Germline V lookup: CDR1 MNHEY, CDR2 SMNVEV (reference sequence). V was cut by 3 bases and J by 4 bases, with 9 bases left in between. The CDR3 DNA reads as TGTGCCAGCAGTTTTTCGGGATCCTATGGCTACACCTTC. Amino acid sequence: CASSFSGSYGYTF.

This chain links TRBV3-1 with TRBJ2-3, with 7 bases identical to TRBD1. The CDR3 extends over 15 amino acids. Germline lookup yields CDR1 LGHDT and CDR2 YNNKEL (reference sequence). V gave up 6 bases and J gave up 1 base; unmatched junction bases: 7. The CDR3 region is CASRLTGAGTDTQYF. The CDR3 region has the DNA TGTGCCAGCAGGCTCACAGGGGCGGGCACAGATACGCAGTATTTT.

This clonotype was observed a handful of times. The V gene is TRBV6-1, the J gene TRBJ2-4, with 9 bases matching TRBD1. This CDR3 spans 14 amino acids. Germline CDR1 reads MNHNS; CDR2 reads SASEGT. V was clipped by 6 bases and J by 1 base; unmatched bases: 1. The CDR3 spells CASRGTGAKNIQYF. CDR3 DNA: TGTGCCAGCAGAGGGACAGGGGCCAAAAACATTCAGTACTTC.

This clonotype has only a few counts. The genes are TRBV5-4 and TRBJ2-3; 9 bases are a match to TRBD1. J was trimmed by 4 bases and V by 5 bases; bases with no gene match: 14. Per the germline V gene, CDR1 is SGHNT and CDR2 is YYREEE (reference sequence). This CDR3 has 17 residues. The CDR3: CASRSWGRDRVSDTQYF. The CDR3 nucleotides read TGTGCCAGCAGGTCTTGGGGGAGGGACAGGGTCTCAGATACGCAGTATTTT.